One sample yielded the 17 T cell receptor beta chains listed below, sequenced in a study of blood T cell repertoires in COVID-19. Using immunoSEQ multiplex PCR, the repertoire was profiled, and TCRdb retains in-frame clones only, with some absent. The profile shows more than 95,000 clones, roughly 84% of them singletons. Specimen: peripheral blood. The receptors were gathered from a woman aged 80 or over with acute or convalescent COVID-19.

The chain is built from TRBV5-8 and TRBJ2-1, with 12 bases that match TRBD2. Unmatched junction bases numbered 9, after V lost 2 bases and J lost 3 bases. There are 18 residues in the CDR3. The germline V gene encodes CDR1 SGHTS and CDR2 YDEGEE. The CDR3 loop is CASSFRLAGGPVYNEQFF. In DNA, the CDR3 is TGTGCCAGCAGCTTCCGGCTAGCGGGAGGGCCCGTCTACAATGAGCAGTTCTTC. Using reference TRBV5-8 and TRBJ2-1 for the parts outside the CDR3, the full variable domain is EAGVTQSPTHLIKTRGQQATLRCSPISGHTSVYWYQQALGLGLQFLLWYDEGEERNRGNFPPRFSGRQFPNYSSELNVNALELEDSALYLCASSFRLAGGPVYNEQFFGPGTRLTVL.

The CDR3 here is CASSTTRRGSGNTIYF. DNA for the CDR3: TGTGCCAGCAGTACCACGCGCAGGGGCTCTGGAAACACCATATATTTT. The chain is built from TRBV7-9 and TRBJ1-3; perhaps TRBD1 as D (6 bases). V lost 6 bases and J 0 bases, leaving 15 bases between the germline ends. The CDR3 runs 16 residues. Germline CDR1 reads SEHNR; CDR2 reads FQNEAQ (reference sequence).

V usage is TRBV4-3 and J usage is TRBJ1-2; TRBD1 matches at 9 bases. V shed 3 bases and J 2 bases; nucleotides not matched to a gene: 13. The CDR3 extends over 18 amino acids. CDR1 and CDR2 from the germline V gene are LGHNA and YSLEER. CDR3 DNA: TGCGCCAGCAGCCACCCCCCGGGACAGGGACGGGGGAACTATGGCTACACCTTC. Encoded protein: CASSHPPGQGRGNYGYTF.

The rearrangement links TRBV2 to TRBJ2-5, with TRBD2 identical over 14 bases. The J call is doubtful: the DNA matches TRBJ2-7 better. The CDR3 is made up of 17 amino acids. Germline lookup yields CDR1 SNHLY and CDR2 FYNNEI. The CDR3 coding sequence is TGTGCCAGCAGTGAAGGACTAGCGGGAGGGTGGGAAGGCGAGCAGTACTTC. Protein: CASSEGLAGGWEGEQYF.

J is TRBJ2-3 and V is TRBV24-1, with TRBD1 matching over 11 bases. The CDR3 covers 16 residues. Germline CDR1 reads KGHDR; CDR2 reads SFDVKD. V dropped 4 bases and J dropped 5; count of bases not matched to a gene: 7. In DNA form, the CDR3 reads TGTGCCACCAGTGAGCCTTGGGACAGGGGGAGAGATACGCAGTATTTT. It encodes CATSEPWDRGRDTQYF.

On this clone itself: Different DNA sequences within this sample yield the same CDR3. The rearrangement links TRBV7-9 to TRBJ2-3, with a possible D match to TRBD2 (7 bases). V was shortened by 0 bases and J by 0 bases, with 10 bases between the two germline ends. Per germline, CDR1 SEHNR and CDR2 FQNEAQ (reference sequence). This CDR3 comprises 16 residues. Here the CDR3 reads CASSLAGGASTDTQYF. The CDR3, as DNA: TGTGCCAGCAGCTTAGCAGGGGGGGCGAGCACAGATACGCAGTATTTT.

This clone was counted a single time. This chain links TRBV19 with TRBJ1-6, with D tentatively TRBD1 (6 bases). Germline CDR1 reads LNHDA; CDR2 reads SQIVND (reference sequence). CDR3 length: 15 residues. V lost 4 bases and J lost 8, with 15 bases in between. CDR3 nucleotides: TGTGCCAGTAGTACGCGCAGGGGAGTTGATTCACCCCTCCACTTT. Translation gives CASSTRRGVDSPLHF.

This chain uses TRBV3-1 (or the pseudogene TRBV3-2) with TRBJ1-5; D is possibly TRBD1 (5 bases). The CDR3 sequence is 17 residues long. Germline V CDR1 and CDR2: LGHDT, YNNKEL (reference sequence). The V end was cut by 4 bases, the J end by 2 bases, with 18 bases between. The CDR3 DNA is TGTGCCAGCAGCCCCGGTGGGGGGACGCCGGGCAATCAGCCCCAGCATTTT. It specifies CASSPGGGTPGNQPQHF.

The chain has TRBV6-5 and TRBJ1-2; D not resolved. Trimming shortened V by 8 bases and J by 4 bases, and 5 bases separated the two germline ends. This CDR3 comprises 10 residues. Germline CDR1 MNHEY, CDR2 SVGAGI. The CDR3 region has the DNA TGTGCCAGCCACAGCTATGGCTACACCTTC. Translated: CASHSYGYTF.

The chain has TRBV6-6 and TRBJ2-7; no clear D. CDR1 and CDR2 from the germline V gene are MNHNY and SVGAGI (reference sequence). CDR3 length: 14 residues. Trimming stripped 5 bases from V and 3 bases from J, with 14 bases between. CDR3 protein: CASSRASRGYEQYF. The CDR3 nucleotides are TGTGCCAGCAGTCGCGCATCTCGAGGCTACGAGCAGTACTTC.

J is TRBJ2-2 and V is TRBV5-1; D unresolved. Germline CDR1 and CDR2: SGHRS and YFSETQ. V lost 1 base and J lost 8, with 6 bases in between. CDR3 size: 12 residues. The CDR3 sequence is CASSLNEGELFF. The CDR3 nucleotides read TGCGCCAGCAGCTTGAATGAGGGGGAGCTGTTTTTT.

The V and J genes are TRBV19 and TRBJ1-2, with D hard to call. V was clipped by 2 bases and J by 4 bases, with 8 bases between them. The CDR3 totals 13 residues. Germline values: CDR1 LNHDA, CDR2 SQIVND (reference sequence). DNA for the CDR3: TGTGCCAGTAGTATAACGGGGATCTATGGCTACACCTTC. Its translation is CASSITGIYGYTF. Together with reference TRBV19 and TRBJ1-2, the CDR3 gives the full variable domain: DGGITQSPKYLFRKEGQNVTLSCEQNLNHDAMYWYRQDPGQGLRLIYYSQIVNDFQKGDIAEGYSVSREKKESFPLTVTSAQKNPTAFYLCASSITGIYGYTFGSGTRLTVV.

This chain joins TRBV9 and TRBJ2-7, with 7 nucleotides matching TRBD2. CDR1 and CDR2 from the germline V gene are SGDLS and YYNGEE. The CDR3 runs 15 residues. With 0 bases clipped from V and 6 bases from J, the junction kept 9 bases outside the gene matches. The CDR3 is CASSVVSGDYGEQYF. CDR3 nucleotides: TGTGCCAGCAGCGTAGTTTCCGGGGACTATGGCGAGCAGTACTTC.

This chain connects TRBV18 to TRBJ1-1, with 9 bases identical to TRBD1. J gave up 3 bases and V 3 bases, and 5 bases lay outside the gene matches. The CDR3 is made up of 15 amino acids. The V gene's germline CDR1 is KGHSH and CDR2 LQKENI. The CDR3 loop is CASSPRTGADTEAFF. CDR3 in DNA: TGTGCCAGCTCACCGAGGACAGGGGCGGACACTGAAGCTTTCTTT.

The chain links TRBV5-1 to TRBJ2-1, with D possibly TRBD2 on 6 matching bases. The CDR3 is made up of 16 amino acids. Germline V gene sequence: CDR1 SGHRS, CDR2 YFSETQ. V was cut by 2 bases and J by 0 bases, with 12 bases left in between. CDR3 sequence reads: CASSFGGSSSYNEQFF. CDR3 coding DNA: TGCGCCAGCAGCTTTGGAGGGTCAAGCTCCTACAATGAGCAGTTCTTC.

The CDR3 here is CASSLGQSYGYTF. The CDR3, as DNA: TGTGCCAGCAGCTTAGGGCAGAGCTATGGCTACACCTTC. The chain uses TRBV7-3 and TRBJ1-2; D unclear. The CDR3 length is 13 residues. V was clipped by 2 bases and J by 4 bases, with 8 bases between them. Germline V gene lookup returns CDR1 SGHTA and CDR2 FQGTGA.

This clone was detected a few times. The chain recombines TRBV7-7 with TRBJ1-5; 10 bases are shared with TRBD1. The V gene end was trimmed by 3 bases and the J gene end by 5 bases; junction bases not matched to a gene: 10. The CDR3 is made up of 17 amino acids. The V gene's germline CDR1 is SSHAT and CDR2 FNYEAQ (reference sequence). This chain's CDR3 is CASSFPGTGVFDQPQHF. CDR3 DNA sequence: TGTGCCAGCAGCTTTCCCGGGACAGGGGTCTTCGATCAGCCCCAGCATTTT.